This T cell receptor beta chain appears in the sequencing data of a study of CD8 T cells in ankylosing spondylitis. From the 5' RACE reads, TCRdb called clonotypes with MiXCR, one entry per CDR3 protein. Here the sample spans 200,000 to 300,000 distinct CDR3 sequences, roughly a quarter being singletons. The V and J ends lost 3 bases and 1 base respectively, with 9 bases between them. CDR1 DFQATT and CDR2 SNEGSKA come from the germline V gene (reference sequence). This CDR3 is built from 13 residues. Only a few counts were recorded for this clonotype. Sequencing was performed on blood, either unsorted or a sorted T cell fraction (not recorded which). This TCR was recovered from a male donor with ankylosing spondylitis or in good health (not recorded which). The rearrangement uses TRBV20-1 and TRBJ1-1; D not certain. CDR3 loop: CSASKGQNTEAFF. The CDR3 nucleotides are TGCAGTGCTAGTAAAGGGCAGAACACTGAAGCTTTCTTT.